This T cell receptor (beta chain) is drawn from a study of cytomegalovirus exposure and HLA in healthy donors. About the research overall: Out of roughly 170 million T cells, an earlier analysis found roughly 100 million unique TCR beta sequences in total. For the approximately 430 genotyped donors, more than 80% fell within the Caucasian-associated ancestry cluster.

This CDR3 is built from 17 residues. Per the germline V gene, CDR1 is SGHKS and CDR2 is YYEKEE (reference sequence). V dropped 0 bases and J dropped 2; count of bases not matched to a gene: 4. A multiplex PCR was run with 60 Vbeta primers and 13 Jbeta primers. The repertoire was sequenced with immunoSEQ multiplex PCR; TCRdb's copy has only in-frame clones and lacks some. The table lists 95,000 to 130,000 clones, around a tenth of them singletons, with approximately 3% in the top ten. This chain uses TRBV5-5 with TRBJ1-5; 11 bases match TRBD1. This clonotype was sampled from a man aged 25 to 40 in good health and CMV-seronegative. Sequenced input: PBMCs. CDR3 protein: CASSLGRTGGRNQPQHF. CDR3 coding DNA: TGTGCCAGCAGCTTGGGAAGGACAGGGGGCCGCAATCAGCCCCAGCATTTT.